This T cell receptor (beta chain) was sequenced in a study of blood T cell repertoires in COVID-19. Study in general: The samples span acute and convalescent COVID-19 from the United States, Italy and Spain. The cDNA or gDNA used as material had been derived from T cells, B-cell-depleted T cells, or PBMCs.

The CDR3 length is 15 residues. Germline assignment: CDR1 MDHEN and CDR2 SYDVKM. Trimming took 6 bases from V and 4 from J, leaving 17 bases between them. Which cohort a participant joined came from the clinical history participants gave. In the original processing: Researchers report that nucleated cell counts were estimated from reference gene primer amplification. Clones were read by immunoSEQ multiplex PCR, and TCRdb kept only the in-frame ones, dropping some. V, J and clone size reflect that table, while D and trimming were determined from the DNA. The data contain some 320,000 clones, about 85% of them seen just once; the ten biggest clones take up 1.5% to 2%.

This receptor was identified in a woman under 40 who had been exposed to COVID-19. The sequencing sample was made of PBMCs or T cells enriched from blood (not recorded which). The genes are TRBV28 and TRBJ2-3, with D possibly matching TRBD1 (7 bases). This CDR3 is CASRPTGRSSDTQYF. In DNA, the CDR3 is TGTGCCAGCAGACCGACAGGGAGGTCCTCAGATACGCAGTATTTT.